A single sample gave rise to the 18 T cell receptor beta chains below, sequenced in a study of control samples from healthy donors and cancer patients. Assay used: immunoSEQ multiplex PCR; TCRdb lists only in-frame clones, some missing. The sample shows 170,000 or so clones, around nine tenths of them seen only once. The sample taken for sequencing was blood. Receptors were obtained from a man aged 25 to 45 in good health.

J is TRBJ2-1 and V is TRBV4-1; D gene unclear. This CDR3 spans 13 amino acids. The V end lost 1 base, the J end lost 5 bases, and 6 bases lay between the germline ends. Germline CDR1 is MGHRA and CDR2 is YSYEKL. The CDR3 sequence is CASSQGRDNEQFF. The CDR3 bases are TGCGCCAGCAGCCAAGGCAGAGACAATGAGCAGTTCTTC.

This chain joins TRBV24-1 and TRBJ2-1, with 7 bases matching TRBD2. V shed 0 bases and J 7 bases; nucleotides not matched to a gene: 8. The CDR3 is 16 residues long. In germline, CDR1 is KGHDR, CDR2 SFDVKD. The CDR3 nucleotides read TGTGCCACCAGTGATTTGGGGCTAGCGGCTGGTAATGAGCAGTTCTTC. As protein: CATSDLGLAAGNEQFF.

The chain is built from TRBV27 and TRBJ2-1, with D perhaps TRBD1 or TRBD2 (5 bases each). Between the trimmed V and J ends, which lost 8 bases and 11 bases, there was a span of 16 bases. Germline loops: CDR1 MNHEY, CDR2 SMNVEV (reference sequence). There are 12 residues in the CDR3. CDR3: CASGLGGNQQFF. CDR3 in DNA: TGTGCCAGCGGACTTGGGGGAAACCAGCAGTTCTTC.

This clone has just one count. The chain recombines TRBV10-2 with TRBJ2-3; 7 bases line up with TRBD1. This CDR3 has 14 amino acids. J gave up 0 bases and V 7 bases, and 4 bases lay outside the gene matches. CDR1 and CDR2 from the germline V gene are WSHSY and SAAADI. The CDR3 region is CASNRDSSTDTQYF. The DNA of the CDR3 is TGCGCCAGCAACCGGGACAGCAGCACAGATACGCAGTATTTT.

This chain links TRBV2 with TRBJ1-5; possibly TRBD1 for D (6 bases). Germline CDR1 and CDR2: SNHLY and FYNNEI. Trimming stripped 8 bases from V and 6 bases from J, with 17 bases between. The CDR3 length is 14 residues. In DNA form, the CDR3 reads TGTGCCAGCGAAGGATCAGGGGTCGTTCAGCCCCAGCATTTT. This codes for CASEGSGVVQPQHF.

The CDR3 coding sequence is TGTGCCAGCAGTTACTTACCAGGGACCTACGAGCAGTACTTC. It is translated as CASSYLPGTYEQYF. The chain is built from TRBV6-5 and TRBJ2-7; a possible D gene is TRBD1 (5 bases). The CDR3 spans 14 residues. The germline V gene has CDR1 MNHEY and CDR2 SVGAGI. V dropped 1 base and J dropped 2 bases, with 9 bases sitting between them.

The CDR3 bases are TGTGCCAGCAGCCATTCCCTGCTCGGCCTCAAGGGATACGAGCAGTACTTC. Translation gives CASSHSLLGLKGYEQYF. V usage is TRBV7-9 and J usage is TRBJ2-7; unclear D gene. CDR3 length: 17 amino acids. The germline CDR1 and CDR2 sequences are SEHNR and FQNEAQ (reference sequence). The V end lost 5 bases, the J end lost 4 bases, and 24 bases lay between the germline ends. The variable domain in full, completed from reference TRBV7-9 and TRBJ2-7, reads DTGVSQNPRHKITKRGQNVTFRCDPISEHNRLYWYRQTLGQGPEFLTYFQNEAQLEKSRLLSDRFSAERPKGSFSTLEIQRTEQGDSAMYLCASSHSLLGLKGYEQYFGPGTRLTVT.

This chain connects TRBV30 to TRBJ1-6; 8 bases fit TRBD1. Germline CDR1 and CDR2: GTSNPN and SVGIG (reference sequence). V lost 3 bases to trimming and J lost 7 bases; unmatched junction nucleotides: 11. The CDR3 totals 16 residues. The CDR3 here is CAWSGSHGQGNSPLHF. The DNA of the CDR3 is TGTGCCTGGAGCGGATCACACGGACAGGGAAATTCACCCCTCCACTTT.

The V gene is TRBV12-3 or TRBV12-4, the J gene TRBJ2-1, with TRBD1 as a possible D gene (6 bases). The CDR3 is 13 amino acids. Trimming pared 1 base from V and 6 bases from J, leaving 7 bases between. CDR3 DNA: TGTGCCAGCAGTTTAGAGGGGGTCAATGAGCAGTTCTTC. Protein product: CASSLEGVNEQFF.

The V gene is TRBV6-5, the J gene TRBJ1-1, with a possible D match to TRBD1 (6 bases). This CDR3 has 14 amino acids. The germline CDR1 and CDR2 sequences are MNHEY and SVGAGI. V was shortened by 6 bases and J by 3 bases, with 14 bases between the two germline ends. In nucleotides, the CDR3 is TGTGCCAGCAGCCGTGTCGGGGGGCACACTGAAGCTTTCTTT. This translates into CASSRVGGHTEAFF.

This rearrangement joins TRBV6-5 to TRBJ1-3; no clear D gene. Trimming stripped 7 bases from V and 2 bases from J, with 15 bases between. In germline, CDR1 is MNHEY, CDR2 SVGAGI. The CDR3 totals 15 residues. The DNA of the CDR3 is TGTGCCAGCACCCCGATGGGAGGCGCTGGAAACACCATATATTTT. Its translation is CASTPMGGAGNTIYF.

V and J are TRBV10-3 and TRBJ1-6, with 9 bases aligning to TRBD1. The length of the CDR3 is 15 residues. Germline CDR1 reads ENHRY; CDR2 reads SYGVKD. The V gene end was trimmed by 5 bases and the J gene end by 8 bases; junction bases not matched to a gene: 7. CDR3 loop: CAISLSRTGDSPLHF. CDR3 coding DNA: TGTGCCATCAGTCTCAGCAGGACAGGGGATTCACCCCTCCACTTT.

To note about this clone: Germline and junction disagree at one end, which may indicate a read error. V usage is TRBV19 and J usage is TRBJ1-1, with 7 bases fitting TRBD1. CDR1 and CDR2 (germline): LNHDA, SQIVND (reference sequence). The CDR3 has 10 residues. CDR3 in amino acids: CASYRDSFKF. CDR3 nucleotides: TGTGCCAGTTACCGGGACAGTTTCAAATTT.

This chain links TRBV5-4 with TRBJ2-5, with D perhaps being TRBD1 or TRBD2 (5 bases each). Trimming removed 1 base at V and 5 bases at J, with 18 bases between. This CDR3 is built from 16 residues. Germline V gene sequence: CDR1 SGHNT, CDR2 YYREEE (reference sequence). In DNA form, the CDR3 reads TGTGCCAGCAGCTTGTCCGGGGCGAGCCCGGGGGAGACCCAGTACTTC. Encoded protein: CASSLSGASPGETQYF.

Concerning this clone itself: This same CDR3 is encoded by further DNA sequences in the sample. The genes are TRBV15 and TRBJ2-7; D is unresolved. The CDR3 covers 13 residues. Trimming took 1 base from V and 0 from J, leaving 4 bases between them. Germline CDR1 and CDR2: LNHNV and YYDKDF (reference sequence). CDR3 in DNA: TGTGCCACCAGCAGAGGTGGCTCCTACGAGCAGTACTTC. Translating gives CATSRGGSYEQYF.

The chain carries TRBV5-8 and TRBJ1-2, with 11 bases that match TRBD1. Germline-derived CDR1 and CDR2 are SGHTS and YDEGEE. Losses at the gene ends were 7 bases for V and 4 bases for J; bases not matched to a gene: 12. The CDR3 extends over 16 amino acids. The CDR3 sequence is CASPPQDRGHGYGYTF. For the CDR3, the DNA is TGTGCCAGCCCCCCCCAGGACAGGGGGCATGGCTATGGCTACACCTTC.

The V call is TRBV11-2, the J call TRBJ1-1; no clear D gene. This CDR3 has 13 residues. Germline values: CDR1 SGHAT, CDR2 FQNNGV. V gave up 1 base and J gave up 3 bases, with 6 bases separating them. The CDR3 sequence: CASSLGWDTEAFF. CDR3 sequence (DNA): TGTGCCAGCAGCTTAGGTTGGGACACTGAAGCTTTCTTT. Together with reference TRBV11-2 and TRBJ1-1, the CDR3 gives the full variable domain: EAGVAQSPRYKIIEKRQSVAFWCNPISGHATLYWYQQILGQGPKLLIQFQNNGVVDDSQLPKDRFSAERLKGVDSTLKIQPAKLEDSAVYLCASSLGWDTEAFFGQGTRLTVV.

The J gene is TRBJ2-2, the V gene TRBV27; perhaps TRBD2 as D (7 bases). CDR1 and CDR2 (germline): MNHEY, SMNVEV (reference sequence). The CDR3 spans 15 residues. The germline V and J ends were trimmed by 6 bases and 4 bases, with 15 bases remaining between them. The CDR3 DNA is TGTGCCAGCAGGAGAGGGGGGAGGGGCACCGGGGAGCTGTTTTTT. This codes for CASRRGGRGTGELFF.